The 17 T cell receptor beta chains in this list originate from one sample, sequenced in a study of cytomegalovirus exposure and HLA in healthy donors. It was with 60 Vbeta and 13 Jbeta primers that the PCR ran. TCRdb's copy holds only in-frame clones and misses some; the assay was immunoSEQ multiplex PCR. The table has 80,000 or so clones, around 78% seen once. What was sequenced was PBMCs. The receptor set was obtained from a man aged 40-50 years in good health and CMV-seronegative.

The V gene is TRBV6-1, the J gene TRBJ2-1, with 9 positions matching TRBD1. With 6 bases clipped from V and 1 base from J, the junction kept 4 bases outside the gene matches. The length of the CDR3 is 15 residues. The germline CDR1 and CDR2 sequences are MNHNS and SASEGT. CDR3 nucleotide sequence: TGTGCCAGCAGGCTGGGACAGGGTTCCTACAATGAGCAGTTCTTC. As protein: CASRLGQGSYNEQFF.

The rearrangement uses TRBV25-1 and TRBJ2-2, with D tentatively TRBD2 (6 bases). CDR1 is MGHDK, CDR2 SYGVNS, per germline. The CDR3 totals 18 residues. Trimming pared 3 bases from V and 2 bases from J, leaving 19 bases between. The CDR3 sequence is CASSEWKVGTRNTGELFF. The CDR3 region has the DNA TGTGCCAGCAGTGAGTGGAAAGTTGGGACTCGTAACACCGGGGAGCTGTTTTTT. Together with reference TRBV25-1 and TRBJ2-2, the CDR3 gives the full variable domain: EADIYQTPRYLVIGTGKKITLECSQTMGHDKMYWYQQDPGMELHLIHYSYGVNSTEKGDLSSESTVSRIRTEHFPLTLESARPSHTSQYLCASSEWKVGTRNTGELFFGEGSRLTVL.

This chain uses TRBV5-1 with TRBJ1-4; the match to TRBD1 covers 9 bases. Germline-derived CDR1 and CDR2 are SGHRS and YFSETQ. Trimming at V came to 0 bases and at J to 8 bases, leaving 2 bases not matched to a gene. The CDR3 runs 14 residues. CDR3 DNA sequence: TGCGCCAGCAGCTTGGGGACAGGGGTGGAAAAACTGTTTTTT. Translated: CASSLGTGVEKLFF.

The chain recombines TRBV27 with TRBJ2-7; 11 bases agree with TRBD2. This CDR3 is built from 16 residues. Germline values: CDR1 MNHEY, CDR2 SMNVEV (reference sequence). Losses at the gene ends were 6 bases for V and 3 bases for J; bases not matched to a gene: 10. The CDR3 here is CASSNFPTSGNYEQYF. In DNA form, the CDR3 reads TGTGCCAGCAGCAACTTTCCGACTAGCGGGAACTACGAGCAGTACTTC.

V usage is TRBV27 and J usage is TRBJ1-4, with 9 bases that match TRBD1. Per the germline V gene, CDR1 is MNHEY and CDR2 is SMNVEV (reference sequence). J lost 5 bases, V lost 0 bases, and 1 base had no gene match. This CDR3 contains 15 residues. For the CDR3, the DNA is TGTGCCAGCAGTTTATCACAGGGGGCGAATGAAAAACTGTTTTTT. Its translation: CASSLSQGANEKLFF.

This CDR3 is CASSQDKGGAGNTEAFF. The CDR3 bases are TGTGCCAGCAGCCAAGATAAGGGTGGAGCGGGGAACACTGAAGCTTTCTTT. V gene TRBV14 combines with J gene TRBJ1-1, with D unresolved. V dropped 0 bases and J dropped 1 base, with 15 bases sitting between them. The CDR3 length is 17 residues. Germline V gene sequence: CDR1 SGHDN, CDR2 FVKESK.

The DNA of the CDR3 is TGCACCACCGCGGCGGAGACCCAGTACTTC. As protein: CTTAAETQYF. V and J are TRBV1 and TRBJ2-5; TRBD2 is taken as the D call from the table, unchecked against the DNA. TRBV1 is tagged as a pseudogene. The CDR3 covers 10 residues.

This clone was detected once. V and J are TRBV7-6 and TRBJ2-7, with 8 bases that match TRBD1. CDR1 SGHVS and CDR2 FNYEAQ come from the germline V gene. Losses at the gene ends were 1 base for V and 0 bases for J; bases not matched to a gene: 8. This CDR3 contains 17 residues. The CDR3 DNA reads as TGTGCCAGCAGCTTAGTAGAAGTTGGACAGGGCTCCTACGAGCAGTACTTC. It translates to CASSLVEVGQGSYEQYF.

This clone was seen a few times. The chain carries TRBV5-1 and TRBJ2-7, with TRBD2 matching 11 bases. This CDR3 comprises 17 residues. V dropped 1 base and J dropped 2; count of bases not matched to a gene: 8. The germline gives CDR1 SGHRS, CDR2 YFSETQ. This chain's CDR3 is CASSLTTLAGVPYEQYF. DNA for the CDR3: TGCGCCAGCAGCTTGACTACACTAGCGGGAGTCCCCTACGAGCAGTACTTC.

The V and J genes are TRBV29-1 and TRBJ2-5; tentative D call: TRBD2 (6 bases). The J call may be in error: the DNA end matches TRBJ2-7 better. The CDR3 spans 12 residues. Germline-derived CDR1 and CDR2 are SQVTM and ANQGSEA. The CDR3 spells CSVVGSSYEQYF. CDR3 nucleotides: TGCAGCGTTGTCGGGAGCTCCTACGAGCAGTACTTC.

This rearrangement joins TRBV29-1 to TRBJ2-5; D may be TRBD2 (6 bases). The tail of the sequence fits TRBJ2-7 better, so the J call may be wrong. In germline, CDR1 is SQVTM, CDR2 ANQGSEA. The CDR3 has 13 amino acids. DNA for the CDR3: TGCAGCGCTCACCCTAGCGACCGGTACGAGCAGTACTTC. Translating it yields CSAHPSDRYEQYF.

This chain uses TRBV5-6 with TRBJ2-3; D not resolved. The CDR3 runs to 16 residues. The ends were cut back, 1 base at V and 0 bases at J, with 12 bases in the middle. The V gene's germline CDR1 is SGHDT and CDR2 YYEEEE. Here the CDR3 DNA reads TGTGCCAGCAGCTTGCTCGCGCGTTTCAGCACAGATACGCAGTATTTT. Translated: CASSLLARFSTDTQYF. The full variable domain, with the rest looked up from reference TRBV5-6 and TRBJ2-3, is DAGVTQSPTHLIKTRGQQVTLRCSPKSGHDTVSWYQQALGQGPQFIFQYYEEEERQRGNFPDRFSGHQFPNYSSELNVNALLLGDSALYLCASSLLARFSTDTQYFGPGTRLTVL.

The chain couples TRBV10-2 to TRBJ2-4; no reliable D call. The length of the CDR3 is 17 residues. V lost 0 bases and J lost 0, with 12 bases in between. Germline V gene sequence: CDR1 WSHSY, CDR2 SAAADI. Written as DNA, the CDR3 is TGCGCCAGCAGTGAGTCGAGAGCTACTGAAGCCAAAAACATTCAGTACTTC. Translated, it gives CASSESRATEAKNIQYF.

The CDR3 region has the DNA TGTGCCAGCAGCTCGATAGCGGGAGGGCCCAATGAGCAGTTCTTC. Translation gives CASSSIAGGPNEQFF. This chain links TRBV5-4 with TRBJ2-1; 11 nucleotides match TRBD2. J was trimmed by 6 bases and V by 3 bases; bases with no gene match: 5. Germline CDR1 SGHNT, CDR2 YYREEE (reference sequence). The CDR3 is made up of 15 amino acids. The full variable domain, rest sourced from reference TRBV5-4 and TRBJ2-1, is ETGVTQSPTHLIKTRGQQVTLRCSSQSGHNTVSWYQQALGQGPQFIFQYYREEENGRGNFPPRFSGLQFPNYSSELNVNALELDDSALYLCASSSIAGGPNEQFFGPGTRLTVL.

The J gene is TRBJ1-1, the V gene TRBV25-1; a possible D gene is TRBD1 (6 bases). The length of the CDR3 is 14 residues. The V gene lost 5 bases and the J gene lost 7 bases, with 17 bases spanning the gap. Germline lookup yields CDR1 MGHDK and CDR2 SYGVNS. As DNA, the CDR3 is TGTGCCAGCAGTATTTACGGACAGACAAATGAAGCTTTCTTT. Translating it yields CASSIYGQTNEAFF.

The chain has TRBV19 and TRBJ1-5; weak D call: TRBD1 (5 bases). V dropped 5 bases and J dropped 7 bases, with 12 bases sitting between them. This CDR3 contains 13 residues. Germline-derived CDR1 and CDR2 are LNHDA and SQIVND (reference sequence). The CDR3 DNA reads TGTGCCAGTAGTTCAGGGAAACGCCAGCCCCAGCATTTT. It codes for CASSSGKRQPQHF.

This clone was detected once. V gene TRBV19 combines with J gene TRBJ2-7; 7 bases are shared with TRBD2. CDR3 length: 12 residues. Per germline, CDR1 LNHDA and CDR2 SQIVND (reference sequence). J lost 3 bases, V lost 8 bases, and 4 bases had no gene match. The CDR3 protein is CASAGAGYEQYF. CDR3 nucleotide sequence: TGTGCCAGTGCGGGAGCGGGCTACGAGCAGTACTTC. Supplemented by reference TRBV19 and TRBJ2-7, the full variable domain reads DGGITQSPKYLFRKEGQNVTLSCEQNLNHDAMYWYRQDPGQGLRLIYYSQIVNDFQKGDIAEGYSVSREKKESFPLTVTSAQKNPTAFYLCASAGAGYEQYFGPGTRLTVT.